This T cell receptor (beta chain) was profiled in a study of blood T cell repertoires in COVID-19. Study background: The study drew acute and convalescent COVID-19 samples from the United States, Italy and Spain.

As handled by the study authors: Reference gene primer amplification gave nucleated cell count estimates. This table comes from immunoSEQ multiplex PCR, and its TCRdb copy is limited to in-frame clones, with some not included. V and J calls and clone size are given by that table; D and trimming were obtained from the DNA. Seen here are about 260,000 clones, about 80% observed once, and the top ten hold approximately 4.3%. Germline V gene data show CDR1 as LNHNV and CDR2 as YYDKDF (reference sequence). The CDR3 length is 14 residues. Trimming cost V 3 bases and J 4 bases, with 11 bases left between them. The study drew participants aged roughly 18 to 95 years from some 23 US areas.

Sequenced: PBMCs or T cells enriched from blood (not recorded which). The chain employs TRBV15 and TRBJ2-3, with a possible D match to TRBD2 (6 bases). The clonotype was recovered from a man younger than 40 with acute COVID-19. CDR3: CATSSGGNADTQYF. CDR3 DNA: TGTGCCACCAGCAGCGGGGGAAACGCAGATACGCAGTATTTT. The variable domain in full, with the rest retrieved from reference TRBV15 and TRBJ2-3, is DAMVIQNPRYQVTQFGKPVTLSCSQTLNHNVMYWYQQKSSQAPKLLFHYYDKDFNNEADTPDNFQSRRPNTSFCFLDIRSPGLGDTAMYLCATSSGGNADTQYFGPGTRLTVL.